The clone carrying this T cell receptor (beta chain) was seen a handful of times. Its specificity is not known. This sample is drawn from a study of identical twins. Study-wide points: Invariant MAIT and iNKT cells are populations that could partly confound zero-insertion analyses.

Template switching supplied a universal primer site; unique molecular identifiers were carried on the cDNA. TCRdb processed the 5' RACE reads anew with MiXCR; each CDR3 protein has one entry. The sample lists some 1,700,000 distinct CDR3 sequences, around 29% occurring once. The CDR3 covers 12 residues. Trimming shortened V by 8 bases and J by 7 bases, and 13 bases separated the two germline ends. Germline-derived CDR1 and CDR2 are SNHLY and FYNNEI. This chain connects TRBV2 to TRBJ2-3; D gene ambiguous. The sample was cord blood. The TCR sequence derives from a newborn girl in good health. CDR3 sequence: CASEQTRNTQYF. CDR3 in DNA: TGTGCCAGCGAGCAGACCAGGAATACGCAGTATTTT.